This T cell receptor (beta chain) came from a study of T-cell reconstitution after alpha-beta-depleted transplantation in children (dated by TCRdb to the mid-2010s). The study in broad terms: T-cell immune reconstitution after TCRalphabeta/CD19-depleted allogeneic hematopoietic cell transplantation in children was quantitatively tracked in the study by means of TCR repertoire profiling.

This clonotype was detected ten times or more. Its antigen is currently not known. No base quality information exists; no much larger clone differs at one position. Sequences MNHNY (CDR1) and SVGAGI (CDR2) are obtained from the germline V gene (reference sequence). For this chain, trimming is 8 bases at the V end and 7 bases at the J end, and the number of junction bases without a gene match is 2. Its CDR3 holds 11 amino acids, cysteine through phenylalanine. Only CDR3 DNA is held: 33 bases, read in frame from base 1. Libraries were made using PCR. Sequenced on an Illumina HiSeq 2500. To normalize quantification of the TCRbeta repertoire, the TCR libraries were built with molecular barcoding that relied on unique molecular identifiers. Through fastp at Q25 and MiXCR, TCRdb rebuilt clones from the public reads, retaining in-frame beta chains. CDR3 protein sequences are deduplicated, and each keeps its most common genes and DNA. Across this sample there are approximately 640,000 distinct CDR3 sequences, with approximately 17% seen only once. Of the sample, about 1.1% is held by the ten largest clones.

The TCR was taken from a human donor who donated a stem cell graft to a child with acute myeloid leukemia. The chain employs TRBV6-6 and TRBJ2-1; TRBD2 agrees with 7 junctional bases. This material consisted of PBMCs from the stem cell graft donor, taken from the stem cell graft. The CDR3 sequence is CASLGGNEQFF. At the DNA level, the sequence is TGTGCCAGCTTGGGGGGGAATGAGCAGTTCTTC.